The source of this TCR beta chain is a study of CD8+CD57+ T cells in acquired aplastic anemia. Study-wide background: Recorded DNA amounts for sorted CD4+ and CD8+ cells had an average of 3.2 ug. General study points: Patients did not significantly differ from controls in CD8+ Simpson's diversity.

The template for TCR beta VDJ and CDR3 sequence profiling was genomic DNA. MiXCR, run by TCRdb on the reads, gives a single entry per CDR3 protein. The repertoire holds about 470,000 distinct CDR3 sequences, with approximately 33% as singletons. Germline-derived CDR1 and CDR2 are DFQATT and SNEGSKA (reference sequence). This CDR3 region has 12 residues. Trimming stripped 4 bases from V and 2 bases from J, with 9 bases between. It was patients with CD8+CD57+ cell expansion by flow cytometry who were chosen for sequencing. The sample holds a few counts of this clonotype. Its antigen remains unknown. Material: sorted CD4+, CD8+, or CD8+CD57+ T cells (not recorded which) from PBMCs. V and J are TRBV20-1 and TRBJ2-7; D is ambiguous. This TCR came from a human donor with aplastic anemia. The CDR3 nucleotides read TGCAGTGCTACCAGGAGTCCCTACGAGCAGTACTTC. Amino acid sequence: CSATRSPYEQYF.